This T cell receptor (beta chain) was identified during a study of cytomegalovirus exposure and HLA in healthy donors. Study at large: Membership in the Caucasian-associated ancestry cluster was found for around 81% of nearly 400 genotyped donors.

It was with 60 Vbeta and 13 Jbeta primers that the PCR ran. Some clones are missing from TCRdb's copy, which holds only in-frame ones; the method was immunoSEQ multiplex PCR. The listing contains some 130,000 clones. In the case of this clone: Its cognate antigen is unknown.

Study-wide findings and caveats: The study labeled 170 or so TCR beta chains cytomegalovirus-associated. Reportedly, HLA-A and HLA-B alleles of most subjects were accurately predicted from TCR beta. In a later analysis, specific HLA alleles were associated with 16,000 or so TCR beta sequences at a 0.05 false discovery rate.

CDR1 is LGHNA and CDR2 is YSLEER in the germline V gene. This CDR3 is 14 amino acids long. V was clipped by 2 bases and J by 4 bases, with 11 bases between them. This sequence was found in a man between 18 and 29 years old in good health and CMV-seronegative. The sequencing sample was made of PBMCs. This chain joins TRBV4-3 and TRBJ1-2; D might be TRBD1 (5 bases). CDR3 region: CASSQYLTVYGYTF. The DNA of the CDR3 is TGCGCCAGCAGCCAATATTTGACAGTCTATGGCTACACCTTC.